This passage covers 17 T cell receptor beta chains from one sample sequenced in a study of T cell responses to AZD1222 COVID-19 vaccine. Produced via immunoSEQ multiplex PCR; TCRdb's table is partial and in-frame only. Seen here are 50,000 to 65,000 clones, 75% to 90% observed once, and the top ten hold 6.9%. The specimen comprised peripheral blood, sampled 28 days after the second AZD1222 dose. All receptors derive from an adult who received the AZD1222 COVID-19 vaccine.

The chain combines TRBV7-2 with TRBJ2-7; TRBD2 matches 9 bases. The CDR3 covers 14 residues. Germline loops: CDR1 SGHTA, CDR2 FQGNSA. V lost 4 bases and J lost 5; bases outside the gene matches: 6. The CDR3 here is CASSWVAGENEQYF. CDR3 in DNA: TGTGCCAGCAGCTGGGTAGCGGGAGAAAACGAGCAGTACTTC.

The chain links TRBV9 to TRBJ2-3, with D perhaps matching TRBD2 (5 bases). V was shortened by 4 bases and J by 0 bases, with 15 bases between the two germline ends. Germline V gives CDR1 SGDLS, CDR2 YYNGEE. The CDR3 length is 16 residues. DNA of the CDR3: TGTGCCAGCAGCCCCCCGCAGCGGACTAGCACAGATACGCAGTATTTT. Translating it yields CASSPPQRTSTDTQYF.

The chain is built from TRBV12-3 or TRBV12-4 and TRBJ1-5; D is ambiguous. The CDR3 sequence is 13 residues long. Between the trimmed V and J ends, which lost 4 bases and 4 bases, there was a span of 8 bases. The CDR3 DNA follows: TGTGCCAGCAGTTCTCGGTTAAATCAGCCCCAGCATTTT. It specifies CASSSRLNQPQHF.

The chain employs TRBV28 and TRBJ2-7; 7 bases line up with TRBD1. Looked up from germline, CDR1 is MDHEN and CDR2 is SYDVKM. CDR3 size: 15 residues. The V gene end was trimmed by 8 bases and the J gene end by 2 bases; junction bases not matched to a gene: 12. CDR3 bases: TGTGCCAGCTCTTCAACAGGGGAAACTCCCTACGAGCAGTACTTC. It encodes CASSSTGETPYEQYF.

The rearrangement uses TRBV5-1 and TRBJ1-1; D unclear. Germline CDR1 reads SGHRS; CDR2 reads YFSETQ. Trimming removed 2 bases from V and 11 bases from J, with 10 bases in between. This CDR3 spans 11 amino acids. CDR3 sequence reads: CASSLARNAFF. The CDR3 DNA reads TGCGCCAGCAGCTTAGCTAGGAACGCTTTCTTT.

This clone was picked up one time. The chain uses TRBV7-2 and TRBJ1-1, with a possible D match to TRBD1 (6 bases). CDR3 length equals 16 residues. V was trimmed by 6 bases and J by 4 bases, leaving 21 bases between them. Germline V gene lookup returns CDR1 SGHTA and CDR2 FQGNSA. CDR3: CASSSFGGQGGTEAFF. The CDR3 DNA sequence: TGTGCCAGCAGTAGTTTCGGGGGGCAGGGCGGCACTGAAGCTTTCTTT.

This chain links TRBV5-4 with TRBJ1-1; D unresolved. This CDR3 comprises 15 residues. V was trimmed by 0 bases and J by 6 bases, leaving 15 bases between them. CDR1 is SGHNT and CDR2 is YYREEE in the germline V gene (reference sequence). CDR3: CASSLAVRATAEAFF. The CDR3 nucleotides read TGTGCCAGCAGCTTGGCAGTCCGCGCCACTGCTGAAGCTTTCTTT.

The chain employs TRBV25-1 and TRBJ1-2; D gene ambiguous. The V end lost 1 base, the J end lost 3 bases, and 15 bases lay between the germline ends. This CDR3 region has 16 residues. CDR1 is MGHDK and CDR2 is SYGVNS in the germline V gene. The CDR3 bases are TGTGCCAGCAGTGAATTATCGGCAGCCCTCGACTATGGCTACACCTTC. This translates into CASSELSAALDYGYTF.

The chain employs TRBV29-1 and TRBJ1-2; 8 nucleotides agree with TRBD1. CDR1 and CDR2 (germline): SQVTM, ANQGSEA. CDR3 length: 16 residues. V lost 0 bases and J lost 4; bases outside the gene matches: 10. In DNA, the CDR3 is TGCAGCGTTGAAGATCTTGACAGGGGAATCGTCTATGGCTACACCTTC. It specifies CSVEDLDRGIVYGYTF.

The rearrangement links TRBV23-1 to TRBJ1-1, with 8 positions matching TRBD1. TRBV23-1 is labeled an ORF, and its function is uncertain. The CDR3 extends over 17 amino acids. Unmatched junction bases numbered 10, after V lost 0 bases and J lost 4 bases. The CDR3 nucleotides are TGCGCCAGCAGTCAATCGGGGCAGGGGGCTTTCGGCACTGAAGCTTTCTTT. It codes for CASSQSGQGAFGTEAFF.

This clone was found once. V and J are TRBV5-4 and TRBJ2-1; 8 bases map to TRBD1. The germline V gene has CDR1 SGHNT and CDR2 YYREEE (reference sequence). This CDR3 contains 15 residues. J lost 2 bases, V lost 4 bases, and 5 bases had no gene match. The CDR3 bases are TGTGCCAGCAGCCCAGGACAGGGAGCCTACAATGAGCAGTTCTTC. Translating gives CASSPGQGAYNEQFF.

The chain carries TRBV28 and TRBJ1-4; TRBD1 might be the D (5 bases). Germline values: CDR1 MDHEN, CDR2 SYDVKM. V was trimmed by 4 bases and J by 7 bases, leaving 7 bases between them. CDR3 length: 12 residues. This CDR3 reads CASSSTGEKLFF. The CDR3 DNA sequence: TGTGCCAGCAGTTCAACAGGTGAAAAACTGTTTTTT.

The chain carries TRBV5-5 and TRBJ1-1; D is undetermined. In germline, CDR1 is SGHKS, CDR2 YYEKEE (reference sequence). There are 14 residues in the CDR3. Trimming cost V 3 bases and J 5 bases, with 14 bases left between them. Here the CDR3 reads CASSSLLGLTEAFF. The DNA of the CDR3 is TGTGCCAGCAGCTCCCTGTTAGGGTTAACTGAAGCTTTCTTT.

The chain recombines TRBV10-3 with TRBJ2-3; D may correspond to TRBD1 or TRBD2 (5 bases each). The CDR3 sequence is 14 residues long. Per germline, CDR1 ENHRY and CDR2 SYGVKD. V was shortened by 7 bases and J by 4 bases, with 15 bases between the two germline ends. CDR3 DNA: TGTGCCATCAACCCCGGGACGGCCTCAGATACGCAGTATTTT. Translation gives CAINPGTASDTQYF.

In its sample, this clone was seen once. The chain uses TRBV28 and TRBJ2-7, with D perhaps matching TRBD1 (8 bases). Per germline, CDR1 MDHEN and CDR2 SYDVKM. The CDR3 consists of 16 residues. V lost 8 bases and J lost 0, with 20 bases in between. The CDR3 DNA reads TGTGCCAGCCGACTTCTACAGGGGGGGAGCTCCTACGAGCAGTACTTC. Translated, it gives CASRLLQGGSSYEQYF.

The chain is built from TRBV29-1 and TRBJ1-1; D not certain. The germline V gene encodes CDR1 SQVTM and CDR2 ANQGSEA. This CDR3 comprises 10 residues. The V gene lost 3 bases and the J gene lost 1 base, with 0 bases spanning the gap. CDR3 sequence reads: CSVENTEAFF. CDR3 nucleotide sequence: TGCAGCGTTGAGAACACTGAAGCTTTCTTT.

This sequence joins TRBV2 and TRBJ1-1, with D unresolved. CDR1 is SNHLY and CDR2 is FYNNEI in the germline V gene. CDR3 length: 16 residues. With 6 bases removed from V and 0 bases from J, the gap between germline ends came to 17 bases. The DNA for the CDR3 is TGTGCCAGCAGCTACGGCTGGGCATATATGAACACTGAAGCTTTCTTT. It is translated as CASSYGWAYMNTEAFF. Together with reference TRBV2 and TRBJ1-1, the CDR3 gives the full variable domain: EPEVTQTPSHQVTQMGQEVILRCVPISNHLYFYWYRQILGQKVEFLVSFYNNEISEKSEIFDDQFSVERPDGSNFTLKIRSTKLEDSAMYFCASSYGWAYMNTEAFFGQGTRLTVV.